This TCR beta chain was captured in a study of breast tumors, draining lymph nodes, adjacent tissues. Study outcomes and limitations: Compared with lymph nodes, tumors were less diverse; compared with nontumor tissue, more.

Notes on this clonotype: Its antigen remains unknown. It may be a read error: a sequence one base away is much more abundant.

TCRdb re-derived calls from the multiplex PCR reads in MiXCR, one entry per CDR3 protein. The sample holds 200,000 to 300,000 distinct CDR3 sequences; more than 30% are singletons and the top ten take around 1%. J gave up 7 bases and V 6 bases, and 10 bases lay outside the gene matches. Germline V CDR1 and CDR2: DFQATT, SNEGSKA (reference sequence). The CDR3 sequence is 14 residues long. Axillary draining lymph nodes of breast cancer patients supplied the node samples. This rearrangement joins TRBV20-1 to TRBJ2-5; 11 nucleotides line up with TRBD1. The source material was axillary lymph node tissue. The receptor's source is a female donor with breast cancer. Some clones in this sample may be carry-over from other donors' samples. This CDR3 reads CSAAGQGARATQYF. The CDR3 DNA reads TGCAGTGCCGCTGGACAGGGGGCCCGGGCGACCCAGTACTTC.